These 32 T cell receptor beta chains share one sample of origin, sequenced in a study of CD8 T cells in Susac syndrome. When the RNA was reverse transcribed, random hexamers were used with an input of roughly 0.5 to 1 ug. From the immunoSEQ multiplex PCR reads, TCRdb called clonotypes with MiXCR, one entry per CDR3 protein. The sample holds roughly 84,000 distinct CDR3 sequences, about 96% seen once. The sample consisted of CD8+ T cells from PBMCs. Source of these receptors: a human donor with Susac syndrome.

The chain combines TRBV5-4 with TRBJ1-1, with 7 bases that match TRBD1. Germline V CDR1 and CDR2: SGHNT, YYREEE (reference sequence). The V gene end was trimmed by 6 bases and the J gene end by 4 bases; junction bases not matched to a gene: 9. The CDR3 totals 14 residues. The CDR3 loop is CASTESQGFTEAFF. The CDR3 DNA reads as TGTGCCAGCACCGAATCACAGGGGTTCACTGAAGCTTTCTTT.

In DNA, the CDR3 is TGTGCCAGCAGCGACAGGGGCTCCCTCATTTACTATGGCTACACCTTC. This sequence encodes CASSDRGSLIYYGYTF. The chain carries TRBV4-2 and TRBJ1-2, with TRBD1 matching 8 bases. This CDR3 spans 16 amino acids. Germline CDR1 is LGHNA and CDR2 is YNFKEQ. V lost 5 bases and J lost 3; bases outside the gene matches: 11.

V is TRBV4-3 and J is TRBJ1-1, with no clear D. The CDR3 runs to 15 residues. Germline CDR1 reads LGHNA; CDR2 reads YSLEER. V was cut by 1 base and J by 1 base, with 10 bases left in between. The DNA of the CDR3 is TGCGCCAGCAGCCAAGCCGCAACCGCGAACACTGAAGCTTTCTTT. Translation: CASSQAATANTEAFF.

The chain combines TRBV5-1 with TRBJ2-7; TRBD1 aligns across 7 bases. The J segment lost 2 bases and the V segment lost 4 bases, leaving 9 bases of the junction unmatched. Germline CDR1 is SGHRS and CDR2 is YFSETQ. CDR3 size: 15 residues. DNA of the CDR3: TGCGCCAGCAGCCCACTCCGGGACAGTCCCTACGAGCAGTACTTC. Translated: CASSPLRDSPYEQYF.

The genes are TRBV19 and TRBJ2-3; TRBD1 matches at 11 bases. CDR3 size: 14 residues. Trimming cost V 8 bases and J 2 bases; bases outside gene matches: 3. Germline lookup yields CDR1 LNHDA and CDR2 SQIVND (reference sequence). The CDR3 DNA is TGTGCCAGTTGGGACAGGGGGAACACAGATACGCAGTATTTT. Its translation: CASWDRGNTDTQYF.

J is TRBJ2-5 and V is TRBV29-1; possible D gene TRBD2, 5 bases. V dropped 4 bases and J dropped 5 bases, with 11 bases sitting between them. Germline CDR1 and CDR2: SQVTM and ANQGSEA. The CDR3 is 12 amino acids. In DNA, the CDR3 is TGCAGCGTTGGGGAGTACGGCGAGACCCAGTACTTC. Its protein is CSVGEYGETQYF.

This chain uses TRBV30 with TRBJ2-7, with no clear D. Germline CDR1 and CDR2: GTSNPN and SVGIG (reference sequence). There are 14 residues in the CDR3. The V end lost 4 bases, the J end lost 2 bases, and 15 bases lay between the germline ends. The chain's CDR3 is CAWTTSHRPYEQYF. CDR3 coding DNA: TGTGCCTGGACTACCAGTCACAGACCCTACGAGCAGTACTTC.

The chain carries TRBV29-1 and TRBJ2-3; D is uncertain. The V gene lost 0 bases and the J gene lost 1 base, with 2 bases spanning the gap. This CDR3 comprises 12 residues. Germline lookup yields CDR1 SQVTM and CDR2 ANQGSEA. Here the CDR3 reads CSVEEGTDTQYF. CDR3 DNA: TGCAGCGTTGAAGAGGGCACAGATACGCAGTATTTT.

The chain recombines TRBV9 with TRBJ2-5; no definite D call. V shed 2 bases and J shed 2 bases, with 10 bases lying between them. The CDR3 is 14 amino acids. Germline CDR1 and CDR2: SGDLS and YYNGEE. The CDR3 nucleotides read TGTGCCAGCAGCGTCTCACAACAACAAGAGACCCAGTACTTC. Its translation is CASSVSQQQETQYF.

This sequence joins TRBV7-9 and TRBJ2-7; D possibly corresponds to TRBD1 (5 bases). The germline gives CDR1 SEHNR, CDR2 FQNEAQ (reference sequence). This CDR3 contains 13 residues. Trimming took 4 bases from V and 4 from J, leaving 11 bases between them. The CDR3: CASSSYTGYEQYF. The CDR3 DNA sequence: TGTGCCAGCAGCTCCTATACAGGTTACGAGCAGTACTTC. The full variable domain, rest sourced from reference TRBV7-9 and TRBJ2-7, is DTGVSQNPRHKITKRGQNVTFRCDPISEHNRLYWYRQTLGQGPEFLTYFQNEAQLEKSRLLSDRFSAERPKGSFSTLEIQRTEQGDSAMYLCASSSYTGYEQYFGPGTRLTVT.

The chain joins TRBV15 to TRBJ2-5, with a tentative D call TRBD1 (5 bases). Germline-derived CDR1 and CDR2 are LNHNV and YYDKDF (reference sequence). The CDR3 totals 15 residues. Between the trimmed V and J ends, which lost 4 bases and 3 bases, there was a span of 15 bases. The chain's CDR3 is CATSKDPGREETQYF. The CDR3 DNA sequence: TGTGCCACCAGCAAGGATCCGGGCAGGGAAGAGACCCAGTACTTC.

The chain carries TRBV30 and TRBJ2-3; 9 bases agree with TRBD2. The germline CDR1 and CDR2 sequences are GTSNPN and SVGIG (reference sequence). The CDR3 is 15 amino acids. With 8 bases clipped from V and 0 bases from J, the junction kept 9 bases outside the gene matches. This CDR3 reads CARGASGTSTDTQYF. The CDR3 region has the DNA TGTGCCAGGGGGGCTAGCGGGACCAGCACAGATACGCAGTATTTT.

This chain uses TRBV6-5 with TRBJ2-1; D gene unclear. Germline V gene sequence: CDR1 MNHEY, CDR2 SVGAGI. Trimming removed 9 bases from V and 6 bases from J, with 6 bases in between. The CDR3 totals 10 residues. The CDR3 DNA follows: TGTGCCAGTCTCCGCAATGAGCAGTTCTTC. It translates to CASLRNEQFF.

In this sample, this clonotype turned up a few times. The chain uses TRBV6-5 and TRBJ2-2; TRBD1 or TRBD2 may be the D gene (5 bases each). Germline loops: CDR1 MNHEY, CDR2 SVGAGI. The V gene lost 2 bases and the J gene lost 6 bases, with 7 bases spanning the gap. The CDR3 is made up of 13 amino acids. The CDR3 sequence is CASSYGGAGELFF. The CDR3 nucleotides are TGTGCCAGCAGTTACGGGGGTGCCGGGGAGCTGTTTTTT.

The chain employs TRBV20-1 and TRBJ2-7; TRBD2 agrees at 9 bases. The CDR3 contains 14 residues. The V gene end was trimmed by 1 base and the J gene end by 5 bases; junction bases not matched to a gene: 6. Germline CDR1 is DFQATT and CDR2 is SNEGSKA (reference sequence). CDR3 in amino acids: CSARGREGRNEQYF. CDR3 DNA: TGCAGTGCTAGAGGGCGGGAGGGCCGGAACGAGCAGTACTTC.

The V and J genes are TRBV7-2 and TRBJ1-6, with D perhaps TRBD1 (5 bases). This CDR3 contains 17 residues. CDR1 is SGHTA, CDR2 FQGNSA, per germline. Deletions cut 1 base from V and 10 bases from J, with 20 bases between. CDR3 in amino acids: CASSLVLGGPIGSPLHF. DNA of the CDR3: TGTGCCAGCAGCTTAGTATTGGGGGGACCCATAGGGTCACCCCTCCACTTT.

The V gene is TRBV6-1, the J gene TRBJ1-1; D gene unclear. This CDR3 has 12 residues. Germline CDR1 MNHNS, CDR2 SASEGT. V shed 4 bases and J shed 5 bases, with 8 bases lying between them. The CDR3 coding sequence is TGTGCCAGCAGTGTGTCGGAAACTGAAGCTTTCTTT. Its protein product is CASSVSETEAFF.

The chain has TRBV3-1 and TRBJ2-7; D is perhaps TRBD1 or TRBD2 (5 bases each). Between the trimmed V and J ends, which lost 8 bases and 4 bases, there was a span of 18 bases. The germline V gene encodes CDR1 LGHDT and CDR2 YNNKEL (reference sequence). There are 14 residues in the CDR3. CDR3 nucleotides: TGTGCCAGCTATTGGGACCCGACCCCATACGAGCAGTACGTC. Translated, it gives CASYWDPTPYEQYV.

The chain joins TRBV4-3 to TRBJ2-3, with D unresolved. Germline CDR1 LGHNA, CDR2 YSLEER. This CDR3 is built from 17 residues. Trimming left V 6 bases short and J 2 bases short, with 21 bases between. CDR3: CASSRTLVPAYTDTQYF. DNA of the CDR3: TGCGCCAGCAGTCGGACCCTAGTCCCGGCTTACACAGATACGCAGTATTTT.

This chain links TRBV6-5 with TRBJ1-6, with 9 bases lining up with TRBD1. With V trimmed by 2 bases and J by 7 bases, 3 bases remained unmatched. The CDR3 is 15 residues long. CDR1 MNHEY and CDR2 SVGAGI come from the germline V gene. The CDR3 protein is CASSYKDRGNSPLHF. The DNA of the CDR3 is TGTGCCAGCAGTTACAAAGACAGGGGGAATTCACCCCTCCACTTT.

The V gene is TRBV7-9, the J gene TRBJ2-2; 9 nucleotides align to TRBD1. V gave up 4 bases and J gave up 5 bases; unmatched junction bases: 2. The V gene's germline CDR1 is SEHNR and CDR2 FQNEAQ (reference sequence). The CDR3 extends over 14 amino acids. CDR3 amino acids: CASSSTGGTGELFF. The CDR3 nucleotides are TGTGCCAGCAGCTCGACAGGGGGTACCGGGGAGCTGTTTTTT.

This clonotype has a single count. The chain links TRBV7-9 to TRBJ1-1; 7 bases map to TRBD1. V dropped 4 bases and J dropped 4; count of bases not matched to a gene: 6. The CDR3 covers 14 residues. Germline-derived CDR1 and CDR2 are SEHNR and FQNEAQ (reference sequence). CDR3: CASSYRGVGTEAFF. As DNA, the CDR3 is TGTGCCAGCAGCTACAGGGGAGTGGGCACTGAAGCTTTCTTT.

The gene calls are TRBV4-2 and TRBJ2-6; 10 bases fit TRBD1. Germline loops: CDR1 LGHNA, CDR2 YNFKEQ. The V and J ends lost 1 base and 3 bases, in that order; junction bases with no gene match: 3. The CDR3 loop spans 17 amino acids. DNA of the CDR3: TGTGCCAGCAGCCAAGGGACAGGGGGGGTTGGGGCCAACGTCCTGACTTTC. This gives the protein CASSQGTGGVGANVLTF.

The genes are TRBV30 and TRBJ1-1; possibly TRBD1 for D (6 bases). CDR3 length equals 13 residues. V was cut by 2 bases and J by 3 bases, with 10 bases left in between. The germline gives CDR1 GTSNPN, CDR2 SVGIG (reference sequence). The CDR3 protein is CAWSTGMDTEAFF. As DNA, the CDR3 is TGTGCCTGGAGTACAGGGATGGACACTGAAGCTTTCTTT.

This clonotype was seen only once. This rearrangement joins TRBV29-1 to TRBJ2-5; D may match TRBD1 or TRBD2 (6 bases each). V was pared by 4 bases and J by 5 bases, with 20 bases between. Germline values: CDR1 SQVTM, CDR2 ANQGSEA. The CDR3 sequence is 15 residues long. For the CDR3, the DNA is TGCAGCGTTGTCATGGGGGCGGGGTTGTTTGAGACCCAGTACTTC. Its translation is CSVVMGAGLFETQYF.

The V gene is TRBV28, the J gene TRBJ2-1; D possibly corresponds to TRBD1 (5 bases). This CDR3 has 11 residues. The V end lost 4 bases, the J end lost 10 bases, and 8 bases lay between the germline ends. From germline, CDR1 is MDHEN and CDR2 SYDVKM. The CDR3 reads CASSSGYEQFF. CDR3 DNA sequence: TGTGCCAGCAGTTCAGGGTACGAGCAGTTCTTC. Variable domain in full (rest from reference TRBV28 and TRBJ2-1): DVKVTQSSRYLVKRTGEKVFLECVQDMDHENMFWYRQDPGLGLRLIYFSYDVKMKEKGDIPEGYSVSREKKERFSLILESASTNQTSMYLCASSSGYEQFFGPGTRLTVL.

V usage is TRBV28 and J usage is TRBJ2-1; 12 bases agree with TRBD2. V trimming: 5 bases; J trimming: 3 bases; junction bases outside the gene matches: 8. This CDR3 comprises 17 residues. The germline gives CDR1 MDHEN, CDR2 SYDVKM. CDR3 sequence: CASSPRTSGALYNEQFF. CDR3 coding DNA: TGTGCCAGCAGTCCGCGGACTAGCGGGGCCCTCTACAATGAGCAGTTCTTC.

The V gene is TRBV13, the J gene TRBJ2-1, with 11 nucleotides matching TRBD2. V dropped 5 bases and J dropped 4; count of bases not matched to a gene: 4. CDR3 size: 15 residues. Germline V gives CDR1 PRHDT, CDR2 FYEKMQ (reference sequence). This CDR3 is CASSLRLAGYNEQFF. CDR3 bases: TGTGCCAGCAGCCTCCGACTAGCGGGGTACAATGAGCAGTTCTTC.

V is TRBV14 and J is TRBJ2-3, with D tentatively TRBD2 (5 bases). V lost 7 bases and J lost 4, with 12 bases in between. In germline, CDR1 is SGHDN, CDR2 FVKESK. The CDR3 totals 13 residues. CDR3 in amino acids: CASNRLFPDTQYF. In DNA, the CDR3 is TGTGCCAGCAACCGACTATTTCCAGATACGCAGTATTTT.

This chain uses TRBV15 with TRBJ1-3, with TRBD1 as a possible D gene (5 bases). The V gene lost 0 bases and the J gene lost 7 bases, with 13 bases spanning the gap. From germline, CDR1 is LNHNV and CDR2 YYDKDF (reference sequence). CDR3 size: 15 residues. CDR3: CATSRDRGFPNTIYF. For the CDR3, the DNA is TGTGCCACCAGCAGAGATCGGGGCTTCCCCAACACCATATATTTT.

V gene TRBV29-1 combines with J gene TRBJ2-7; 7 nucleotides match TRBD2. This CDR3 is 15 amino acids long. Per germline, CDR1 SQVTM and CDR2 ANQGSEA. With 3 bases clipped from V and 2 bases from J, the junction kept 10 bases outside the gene matches. CDR3 nucleotides: TGCAGCGTTGATGGGGTGGGGGGGGACCCCTACGAGCAGTACTTC. Translation: CSVDGVGGDPYEQYF.

V gene TRBV11-2 combines with J gene TRBJ2-7, with D unclear. The CDR3 has 14 residues. In germline, CDR1 is SGHAT, CDR2 FQNNGV. The V gene lost 0 bases and the J gene lost 0 bases, with 6 bases spanning the gap. Here the CDR3 DNA reads TGTGCCAGCAGCTTAGATCCGAGCTCCTACGAGCAGTACGTC. Amino acids: CASSLDPSSYEQYV.